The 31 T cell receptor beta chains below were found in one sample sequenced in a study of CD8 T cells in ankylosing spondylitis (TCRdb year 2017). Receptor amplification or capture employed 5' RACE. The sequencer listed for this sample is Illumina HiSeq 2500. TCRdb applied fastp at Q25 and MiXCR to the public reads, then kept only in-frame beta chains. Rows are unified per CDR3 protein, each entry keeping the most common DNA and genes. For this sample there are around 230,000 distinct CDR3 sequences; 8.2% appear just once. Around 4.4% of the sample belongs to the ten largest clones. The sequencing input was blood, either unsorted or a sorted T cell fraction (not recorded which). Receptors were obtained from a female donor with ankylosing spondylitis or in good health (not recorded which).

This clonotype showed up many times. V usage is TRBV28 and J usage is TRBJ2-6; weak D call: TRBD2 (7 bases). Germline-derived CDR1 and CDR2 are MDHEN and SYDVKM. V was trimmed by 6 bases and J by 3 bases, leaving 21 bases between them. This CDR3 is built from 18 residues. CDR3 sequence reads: CASRSGGAGEVGANVLTF. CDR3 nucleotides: TGTGCCAGCAGGTCTGGGGGGGCAGGGGAAGTTGGGGCCAACGTCCTGACTTTC.

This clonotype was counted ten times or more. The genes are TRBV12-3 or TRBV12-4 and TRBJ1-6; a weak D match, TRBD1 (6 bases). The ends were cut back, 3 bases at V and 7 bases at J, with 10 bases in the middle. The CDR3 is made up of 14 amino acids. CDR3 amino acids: CASSFDRPNSPLHF. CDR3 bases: TGTGCCAGCAGTTTTGACAGGCCAAATTCACCCCTCCACTTT.

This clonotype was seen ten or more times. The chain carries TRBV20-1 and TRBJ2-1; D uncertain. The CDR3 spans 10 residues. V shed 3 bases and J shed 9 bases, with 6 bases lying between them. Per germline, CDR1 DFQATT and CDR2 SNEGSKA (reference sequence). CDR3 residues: CSASAPEQFF. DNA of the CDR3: TGCAGTGCTAGCGCACCTGAGCAGTTCTTC.

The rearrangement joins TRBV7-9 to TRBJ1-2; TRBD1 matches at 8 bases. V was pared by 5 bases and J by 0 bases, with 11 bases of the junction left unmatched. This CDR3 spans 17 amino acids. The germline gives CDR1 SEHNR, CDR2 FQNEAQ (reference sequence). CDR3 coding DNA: TGTGCCAGCAGCCCCCGGACAGGGCTAGGGCCTAACTATGGCTACACCTTC. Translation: CASSPRTGLGPNYGYTF.

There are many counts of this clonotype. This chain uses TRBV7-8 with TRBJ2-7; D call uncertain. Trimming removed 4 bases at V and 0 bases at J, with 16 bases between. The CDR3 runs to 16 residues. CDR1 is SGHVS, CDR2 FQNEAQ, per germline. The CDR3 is CASSYVRGQGSYEQYF. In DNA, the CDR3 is TGTGCCAGCAGCTACGTTCGTGGGCAAGGCTCCTACGAGCAGTACTTC.

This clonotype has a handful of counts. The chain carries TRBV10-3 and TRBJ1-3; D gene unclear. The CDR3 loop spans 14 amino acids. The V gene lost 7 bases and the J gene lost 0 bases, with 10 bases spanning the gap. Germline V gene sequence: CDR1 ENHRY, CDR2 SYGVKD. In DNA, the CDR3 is TGTGCCATCATGACCGCGAGCTCTGGAAACACCATATATTTT. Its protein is CAIMTASSGNTIYF.

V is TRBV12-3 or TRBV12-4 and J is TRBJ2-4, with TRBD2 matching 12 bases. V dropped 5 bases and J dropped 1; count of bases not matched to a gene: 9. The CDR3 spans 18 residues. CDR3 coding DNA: TGTGCCAGCAGTCCCGAGACTAGCGGGAGTCTCGCCAAAAACATTCAGTACTTC. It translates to CASSPETSGSLAKNIQYF.

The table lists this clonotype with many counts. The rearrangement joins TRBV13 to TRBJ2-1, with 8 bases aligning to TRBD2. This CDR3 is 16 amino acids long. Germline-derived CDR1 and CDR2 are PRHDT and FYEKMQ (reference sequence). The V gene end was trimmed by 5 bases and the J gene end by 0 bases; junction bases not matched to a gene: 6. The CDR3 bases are TGTGCCAGCAGCCGGGGGGGGAGGAGCTCCTACAATGAGCAGTTCTTC. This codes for CASSRGGRSSYNEQFF.

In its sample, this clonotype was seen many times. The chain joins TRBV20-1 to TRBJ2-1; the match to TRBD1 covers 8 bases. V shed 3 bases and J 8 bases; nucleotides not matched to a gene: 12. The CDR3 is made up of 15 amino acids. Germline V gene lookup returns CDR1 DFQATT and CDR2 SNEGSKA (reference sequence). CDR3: CSASLSPAGGDEQFF. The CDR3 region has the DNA TGCAGTGCTAGTTTGTCTCCGGCAGGGGGCGATGAGCAGTTCTTC.

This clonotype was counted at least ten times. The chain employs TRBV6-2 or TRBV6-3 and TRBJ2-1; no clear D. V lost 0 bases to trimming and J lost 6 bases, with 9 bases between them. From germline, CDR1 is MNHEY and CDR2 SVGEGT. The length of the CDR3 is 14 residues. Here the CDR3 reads CASSYSNVGNEQFF. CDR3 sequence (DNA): TGTGCCAGCAGTTACTCGAACGTCGGCAATGAGCAGTTCTTC.

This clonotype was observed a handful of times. The CDR3 sequence is CASSPPRDSPSYSYNEQFF. CDR3 sequence (DNA): TGTGCCAGCTCACCACCGCGGGACAGTCCTTCGTACTCCTACAATGAGCAGTTCTTC. This chain links TRBV18 with TRBJ2-1; D might be TRBD1 (7 bases). The CDR3 spans 19 residues. The V gene lost 0 bases and the J gene lost 0 bases, with 18 bases spanning the gap. The germline V gene encodes CDR1 KGHSH and CDR2 LQKENI.

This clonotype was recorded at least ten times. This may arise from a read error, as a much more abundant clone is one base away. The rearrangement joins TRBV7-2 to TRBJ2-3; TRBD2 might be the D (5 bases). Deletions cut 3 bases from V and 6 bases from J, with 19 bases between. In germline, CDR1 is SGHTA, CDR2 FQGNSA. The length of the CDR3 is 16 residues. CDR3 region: CASSFLSSRRADTQYF. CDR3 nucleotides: TGTGCCAGCAGCTTCCTATCTAGCAGGAGAGCGGATACGCAGTATTTT.

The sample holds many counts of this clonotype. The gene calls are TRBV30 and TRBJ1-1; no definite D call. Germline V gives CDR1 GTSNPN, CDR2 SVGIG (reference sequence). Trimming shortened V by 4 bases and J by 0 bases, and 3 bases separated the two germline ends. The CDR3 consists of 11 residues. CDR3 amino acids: CAWNLNTEAFF. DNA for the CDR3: TGTGCCTGGAACTTGAACACTGAAGCTTTCTTT.

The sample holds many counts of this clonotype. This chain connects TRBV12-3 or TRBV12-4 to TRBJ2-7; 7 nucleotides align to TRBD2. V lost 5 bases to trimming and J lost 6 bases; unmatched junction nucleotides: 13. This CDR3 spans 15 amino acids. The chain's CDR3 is CASSPSGDGRGEQYF. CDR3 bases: TGTGCCAGCAGTCCGAGCGGGGATGGGAGAGGCGAGCAGTACTTC.

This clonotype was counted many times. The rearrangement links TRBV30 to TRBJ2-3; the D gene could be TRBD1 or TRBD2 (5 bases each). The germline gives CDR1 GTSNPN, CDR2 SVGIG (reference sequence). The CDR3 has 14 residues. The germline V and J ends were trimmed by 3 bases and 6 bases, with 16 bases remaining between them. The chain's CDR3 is CAWSRTGWGDTQYF. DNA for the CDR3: TGTGCCTGGAGCAGAACGGGATGGGGGGATACGCAGTATTTT.

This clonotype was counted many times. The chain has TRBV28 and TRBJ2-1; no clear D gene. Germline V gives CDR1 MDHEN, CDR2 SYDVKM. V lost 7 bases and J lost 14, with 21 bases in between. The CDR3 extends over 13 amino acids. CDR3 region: CASTALGVTPEFF. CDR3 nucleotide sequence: TGTGCCAGCACAGCCCTCGGAGTCACCCCGGAGTTCTTC.

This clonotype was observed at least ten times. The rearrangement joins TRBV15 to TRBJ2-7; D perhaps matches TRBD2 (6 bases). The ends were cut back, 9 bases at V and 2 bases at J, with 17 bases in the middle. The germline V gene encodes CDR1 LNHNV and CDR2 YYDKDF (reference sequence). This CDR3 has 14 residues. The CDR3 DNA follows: TGTGCCACAAAACGAGCGGGTAACCCCTACGAGCAGTACTTC. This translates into CATKRAGNPYEQYF.

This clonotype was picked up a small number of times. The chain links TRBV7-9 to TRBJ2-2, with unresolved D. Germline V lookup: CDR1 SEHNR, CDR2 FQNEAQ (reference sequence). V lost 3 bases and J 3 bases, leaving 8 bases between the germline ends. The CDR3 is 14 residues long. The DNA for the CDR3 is TGTGCCAGCAGCTTCCGCCTGGACACCGGGGAGCTGTTTTTT. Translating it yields CASSFRLDTGELFF.

CDR3 sequence: CASSSGLVGYEQYF. The CDR3 coding sequence is TGTGCCAGCAGCTCGGGACTAGTGGGCTACGAGCAGTACTTC. The chain employs TRBV7-2 and TRBJ2-7; 8 bases match TRBD2. V trimming: 4 bases; J trimming: 3 bases; junction bases outside the gene matches: 5. Germline-derived CDR1 and CDR2 are SGHTA and FQGNSA. This CDR3 contains 14 residues.

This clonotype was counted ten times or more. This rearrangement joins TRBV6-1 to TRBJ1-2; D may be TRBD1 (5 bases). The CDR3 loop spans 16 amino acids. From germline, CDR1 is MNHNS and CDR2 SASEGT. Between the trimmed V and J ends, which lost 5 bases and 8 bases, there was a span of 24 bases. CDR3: CASSSSWERSGRGYTF. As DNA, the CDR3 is TGTGCCAGCAGTAGTAGCTGGGAACGTTCAGGGAGAGGCTACACCTTC.

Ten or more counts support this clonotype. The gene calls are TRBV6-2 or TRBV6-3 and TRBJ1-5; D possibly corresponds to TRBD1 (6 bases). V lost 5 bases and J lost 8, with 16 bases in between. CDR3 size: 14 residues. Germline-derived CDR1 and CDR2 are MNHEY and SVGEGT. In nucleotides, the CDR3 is TGTGCCAGCAGTCGGACAGACCGGAGGGAGCCCCAGCATTTT. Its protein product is CASSRTDRREPQHF.

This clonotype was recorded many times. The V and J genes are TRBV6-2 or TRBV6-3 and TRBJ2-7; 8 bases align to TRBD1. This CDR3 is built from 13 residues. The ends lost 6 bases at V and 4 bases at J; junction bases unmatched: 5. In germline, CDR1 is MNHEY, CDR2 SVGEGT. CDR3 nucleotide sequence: TGTGCCAGCAGACGACAGGGGATTTACGAGCAGTACTTC. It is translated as CASRRQGIYEQYF.

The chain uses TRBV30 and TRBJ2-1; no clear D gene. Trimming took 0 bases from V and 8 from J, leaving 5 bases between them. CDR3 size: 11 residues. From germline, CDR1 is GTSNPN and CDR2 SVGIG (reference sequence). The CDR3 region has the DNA TGTGCCTGGAGTGTAGTGGATGAGCAGTTCTTC. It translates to CAWSVVDEQFF.

DNA of the CDR3: TGTGCAAGTCACGGAAATTGGCTAGCGGGAGTCAGCGGTTACTACAATGAGCAGTTCTTC. It specifies CASHGNWLAGVSGYYNEQFF. The V gene is TRBV12-2, the J gene TRBJ2-1; TRBD2, the D gene given by the table, was not confirmed from the DNA. TRBV12-2 is recorded as a pseudogene. CDR3 length: 20 residues.

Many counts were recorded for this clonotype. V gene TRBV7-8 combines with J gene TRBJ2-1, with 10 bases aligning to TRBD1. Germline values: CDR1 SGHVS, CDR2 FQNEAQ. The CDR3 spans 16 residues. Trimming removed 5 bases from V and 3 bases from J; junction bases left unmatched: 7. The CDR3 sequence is CASSGLRTGGYNEQFF. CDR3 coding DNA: TGTGCCAGCAGCGGCCTGAGGACAGGGGGCTACAATGAGCAGTTCTTC.

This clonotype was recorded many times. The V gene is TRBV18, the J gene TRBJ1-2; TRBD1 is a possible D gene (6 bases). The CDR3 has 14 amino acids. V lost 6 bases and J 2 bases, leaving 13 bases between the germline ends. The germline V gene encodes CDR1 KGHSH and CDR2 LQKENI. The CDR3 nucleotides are TGTGCCAGCTCGTCGGACAGATTGAACTATGGCTACACCTTC. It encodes CASSSDRLNYGYTF.

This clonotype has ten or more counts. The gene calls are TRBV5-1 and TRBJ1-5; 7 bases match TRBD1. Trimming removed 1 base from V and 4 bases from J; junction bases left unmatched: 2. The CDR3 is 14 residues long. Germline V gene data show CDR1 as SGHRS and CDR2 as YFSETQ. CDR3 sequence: CASSLTGENQPQHF. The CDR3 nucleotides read TGCGCCAGCAGCTTGACAGGGGAAAATCAGCCCCAGCATTTT.

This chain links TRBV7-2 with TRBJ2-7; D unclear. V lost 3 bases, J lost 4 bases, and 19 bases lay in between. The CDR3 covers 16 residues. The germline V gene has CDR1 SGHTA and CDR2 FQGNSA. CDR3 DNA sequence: TGTGCCAGCAGCTTTATGTCCCCGAGCTCCGGGTACGAGCAGTACTTC. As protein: CASSFMSPSSGYEQYF.

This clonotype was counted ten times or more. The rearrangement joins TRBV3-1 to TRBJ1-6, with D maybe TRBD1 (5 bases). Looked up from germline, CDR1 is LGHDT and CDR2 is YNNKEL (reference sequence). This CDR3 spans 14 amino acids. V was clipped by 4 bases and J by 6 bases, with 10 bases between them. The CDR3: CASSPRQINSPLHF. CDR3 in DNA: TGTGCCAGCAGCCCCCGACAGATTAATTCACCCCTCCACTTT.

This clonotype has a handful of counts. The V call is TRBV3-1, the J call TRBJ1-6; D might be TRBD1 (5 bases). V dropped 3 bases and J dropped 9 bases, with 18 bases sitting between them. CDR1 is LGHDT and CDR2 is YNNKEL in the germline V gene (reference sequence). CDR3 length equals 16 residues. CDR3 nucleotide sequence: TGTGCCAGCAGCCAGGGTCAGCATGAGGGGTTTTCACCCCTCCACTTT. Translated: CASSQGQHEGFSPLHF.

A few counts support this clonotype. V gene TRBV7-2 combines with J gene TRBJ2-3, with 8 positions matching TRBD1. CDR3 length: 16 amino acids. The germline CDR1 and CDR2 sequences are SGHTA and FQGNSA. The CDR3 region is CATGQGGWYGTDTQYF. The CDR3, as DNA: TGTGCGACCGGACAGGGAGGATGGTACGGCACAGATACGCAGTATTTT.